Presented here are 4 T cell receptor beta chains from one specimen sequenced in a study of blood T cells in healthy people across ages. Using a J-beta primer mix together with a sample-barcoded 5' primer, a second PCR was run for about 6 to 12 cycles. TCRdb processed the 5' RACE reads anew with MiXCR; each CDR3 protein has one entry. The repertoire has roughly 2 million distinct CDR3 sequences, roughly 50% of them found once; the top ten carry about 2.1%. The sequencing input was blood. Every receptor here comes from a woman aged 35 to 49 in good health.

This chain connects TRBV20-1 to TRBJ2-1, with TRBD2 matching over 10 bases. Trimming took 2 bases from V and 4 from J; bases not matched to a gene: 5. Germline V gene lookup returns CDR1 DFQATT and CDR2 SNEGSKA (reference sequence). The CDR3 runs 15 residues. DNA for the CDR3: TGCAGTGCTAGATCACTAGCGGGGACTTACAATGAGCAGTTCTTC. It is translated as CSARSLAGTYNEQFF.

This sequence joins TRBV15 and TRBJ2-4, with 8 bases that match TRBD2. The DNA end favors TRBJ2-7, so the J call may be wrong. The CDR3 is 16 amino acids. From germline, CDR1 is LNHNV and CDR2 YYDKDF (reference sequence). For the CDR3, the DNA is TGTGCCACCAGCAGAGACTACCAGCGGGGGACATTCGAGCAGTACTTC. This codes for CATSRDYQRGTFEQYF.

This chain joins TRBV2 and TRBJ2-1; D remains unclear. Between the trimmed V and J ends, which lost 0 bases and 0 bases, there was a span of 6 bases. CDR3 length equals 15 residues. Germline V gene sequence: CDR1 SNHLY, CDR2 FYNNEI. DNA for the CDR3: TGTGCCAGCAGTGAAGCACTCGTCTCCTACAATGAGCAGTTCTTC. Translation gives CASSEALVSYNEQFF.

To note about this clonotype: This may be a read error: a much more frequent sequence differs by one nucleotide. The J gene is TRBJ2-5, the V gene TRBV27; 13 bases are a match to TRBD2. Gene TRBJ2-1 matches the end of the DNA better, so the J call may be wrong. The CDR3 runs 15 residues. Germline CDR1 is MNHEY and CDR2 is SMNVEV (reference sequence). The CDR3 region has the DNA TGTGCCACTTCCTTACTAGCGGGGGGGCAAGAGACCCAGTTCTTC. Encoded protein: CATSLLAGGQETQFF.